This T cell receptor (beta chain) is drawn from a study of T cell responses to AZD1222 COVID-19 vaccine. Study-level findings and limits: Among the donors, most were white British and more were female, and clonal diversity was possibly underestimated. The study reported that nearly half of spike-specific TCRs target unmutated variant regions.

Comment on this clone: Its specificity is not known.

Only in-frame clones appear in the TCRdb table, and some are missing; sequencing was by immunoSEQ multiplex PCR. The table shows over 85,000 clones, with around 90% occurring only once. The sequence was obtained from an adult in good health. Material: peripheral blood, obtained on day 0 of AZD1222 vaccination.

Here the CDR3 DNA reads TGCAGTGCGACAGGAAGGTATGAGCAGTTCTTC. This sequence encodes CSATGRYEQFF. The rearrangement uses TRBV20-1 and TRBJ2-1; weak D call: TRBD1 (6 bases). V was cut by 6 bases and J by 8 bases, with 11 bases left in between. Germline V lookup: CDR1 DFQATT, CDR2 SNEGSKA (reference sequence). The CDR3 sequence is 11 residues long.